A selection of T cell receptor beta chains follows, all from one sample in a study of cytomegalovirus exposure and HLA in healthy donors. Data came from immunoSEQ multiplex PCR; TCRdb stores just in-frame clones and leaves some out. The table includes some 130,000 clones, about 63% detected once. Sequenced sample: PBMCs. The receptor set was obtained from a man aged 30-40 years in good health and CMV-seropositive. CDR3s include the opening cysteine and the closing phenylalanine or tryptophan. D genes are given only for firm matches.

J: TRBJ1-1
V: TRBV2
D: NA
CDR3: CASSEDGEDTEAFF

J: TRBJ2-1
V: TRBV5-1
D: NA
CDR3: CASSLQGSSYNEQFF

J: TRBJ1-4
V: TRBV28
D: TRBD1
CDR3: CASSSGTGDRELFF

J: TRBJ1-2
V: TRBV11-2
D: TRBD1
CDR3: CASSPWLGQGTDGYTF

J: TRBJ1-6
V: TRBV28
D: TRBD1
CDR3: CASKRDRLYNSPLHF

J: TRBJ2-1
V: TRBV6-5
D: NA
CDR3: CASKTGRDEQFF

J: TRBJ2-7
V: TRBV5-1
D: NA
CDR3: CASSGWGASGGYEQYF

J: TRBJ1-3
V: TRBV10-3
D: TRBD1
CDR3: CAISDPGDSSSGNTIYF

J: TRBJ2-1
V: TRBV4-3
D: TRBD2
CDR3: CASSQDLSGRRYNEQFF

J: TRBJ2-7
V: TRBV13
D: NA
CDR3: CASSFSGKIDEQYF

J: TRBJ2-5
V: TRBV9
D: TRBD1
CDR3: CASSRGTGGETQYF

J: TRBJ2-7
V: TRBV6-5
D: NA
CDR3: CASSRQDTEQYF

J: TRBJ2-5
V: TRBV2
D: TRBD2
CDR3: CASTGTSGAQETQYF

J: TRBJ2-5
V: TRBV6-1
D: TRBD1
CDR3: CASSETGGWETQYF

J: TRBJ2-1
V: TRBV14
D: NA
CDR3: CASSQGFSFRYNEQFF

J: TRBJ1-1
V: TRBV5-1
D: TRBD1
CDR3: CASSLSGTGGTEAFF

J: TRBJ2-5
V: TRBV5-8
D: NA
CDR3: CASSLGSEGWETQYF

J: TRBJ1-1
V: TRBV19
D: TRBD1
CDR3: CATMDRGLLNTEAFF

J: TRBJ2-2
V: TRBV7-8
D: TRBD1
CDR3: CASSPGTGGYTGELFF

J: TRBJ1-6
V: TRBV14
D: TRBD1
CDR3: CASSRMRTGGSPLHF

J: TRBJ2-7
V: TRBV7-9
D: NA
CDR3: CASSLLGQRTSYEQYF

J: TRBJ2-7
V: TRBV28
D: NA
CDR3: CASSLAGLYEQYF

J: TRBJ1-2
V: TRBV2
D: NA
CDR3: CASSDRGGGYTF

J: TRBJ1-5
V: TRBV2
D: NA
CDR3: CASSEILESNQPQHF

J: TRBJ1-4
V: TRBV7-8
D: TRBD1
CDR3: CASSLGDRDEEKLFF

J: TRBJ2-1
V: TRBV9
D: NA
CDR3: CASSVSGSYNEQFF

J: TRBJ2-7
V: TRBV19
D: TRBD1
CDR3: CATGDRVHEQYF

J: TRBJ2-7
V: TRBV19
D: TRBD1
CDR3: CASSTGTGGSYEQYF

J: TRBJ2-2
V: TRBV5-4
D: TRBD1
CDR3: CASSPPGTENTGELFF

J: TRBJ2-1
V: TRBV6-5
D: NA
CDR3: CASSYSGALFNEQFF

J: TRBJ2-3
V: TRBV4-1
D: NA
CDR3: CASSQDWATDTQYF

J: TRBJ2-1
V: TRBV13
D: NA
CDR3: CASSLAPHSDNEQFF

J: TRBJ1-4
V: TRBV11-2
D: TRBD1
CDR3: CASSPHRDRGINEKLFF

J: TRBJ1-2
V: TRBV4-1
D: TRBD1
CDR3: CASSRGTGLNYGYTF

J: TRBJ1-4
V: TRBV5-1
D: NA
CDR3: CASSPGGDNEKLFF

J: TRBJ2-1
V: TRBV9
D: NA
CDR3: CASSLRGTFNEQFF